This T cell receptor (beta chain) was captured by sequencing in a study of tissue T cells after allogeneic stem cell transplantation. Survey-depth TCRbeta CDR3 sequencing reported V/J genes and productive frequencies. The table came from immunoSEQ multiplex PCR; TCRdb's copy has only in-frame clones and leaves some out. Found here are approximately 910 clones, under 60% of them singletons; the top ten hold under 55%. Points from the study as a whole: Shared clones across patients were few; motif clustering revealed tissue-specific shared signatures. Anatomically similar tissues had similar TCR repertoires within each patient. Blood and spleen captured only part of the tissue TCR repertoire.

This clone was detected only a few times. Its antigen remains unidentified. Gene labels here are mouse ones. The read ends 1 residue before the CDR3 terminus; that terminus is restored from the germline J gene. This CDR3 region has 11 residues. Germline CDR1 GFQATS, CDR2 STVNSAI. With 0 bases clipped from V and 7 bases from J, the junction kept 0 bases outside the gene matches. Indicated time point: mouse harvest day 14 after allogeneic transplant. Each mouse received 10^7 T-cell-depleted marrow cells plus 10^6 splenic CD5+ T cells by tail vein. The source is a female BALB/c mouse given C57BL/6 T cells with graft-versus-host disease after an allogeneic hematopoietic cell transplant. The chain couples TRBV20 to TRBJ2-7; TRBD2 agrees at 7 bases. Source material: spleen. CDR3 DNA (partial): TGTGGTGCTAGGGACTGGGGGGAACAGTAC. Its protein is CGARDWGEQY. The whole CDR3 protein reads CGARDWGEQYF.